The rows below give T cell receptor beta chains drawn from one sample of a study of blood T cells in healthy people across ages. TCRdb recomputed calls from the 5' RACE reads with MiXCR, one row per CDR3 protein. Of 790,000 or so distinct CDR3 sequences listed, 56% are singletons. The material sequenced was blood. The receptors derive from a man aged 35 to 55 in good health. CDR3s include the opening cysteine and the closing phenylalanine or tryptophan. Each record gives: J gene, D gene, clone size, V gene, CDR3 protein, CDR3 DNA. D genes are given only for firm matches. A row's size may be missing; if present it is once, few, many or a size class.

>TRBJ2-7|-|-|TRBV20-1
CSAIQSGEQYF
TGCAGTGCTATCCAATCGGGCGAGCAGTACTTC
>TRBJ2-1|-|few|TRBV7-9
CASSLGDSNYYNEQFF
TGTGCCAGCAGCTTAGGTGACAGTAATTACTACAATGAGCAGTTCTTC
>TRBJ2-6|-|few|TRBV7-9
CASSSTGFSGANVLTF
TGTGCCAGCAGCTCGACAGGTTTCTCTGGGGCCAACGTCCTGACTTTC
>TRBJ2-5|-|-|TRBV9
CASSAGGASQETQYF
TGTGCCAGCAGCGCTGGGGGGGCCAGCCAAGAGACCCAGTACTTC
>TRBJ2-3|TRBD2|-|TRBV11-2
CASSRSGGPGTQYF
TGTGCCAGCAGCCGTAGCGGGGGGCCAGGTACGCAGTATTTT
>TRBJ2-3|TRBD1|few|TRBV14
CASSQPGTGEPDTQYF
TGTGCCAGCAGCCAACCTGGGACAGGGGAACCAGATACGCAGTATTTT
>TRBJ2-4|TRBD1|-|TRBV28
CASTGQGIFHGIQYF
TGTGCCAGCACGGGACAGGGAATATTCCACGGCATTCAGTACTTC
>TRBJ2-1|-|few|TRBV7-2
CASSPPGLARGEQFF
TGTGCCAGCAGCCCGCCCGGCCTAGCGCGGGGTGAGCAGTTCTTC
>TRBJ1-2|-|-|TRBV29-1
CSVEERVGYTF
TGCAGCGTTGAAGAACGAGTTGGCTACACCTTC
>TRBJ2-7|-|-|TRBV7-2
CASRRTDSYNEQYF
TGTGCCAGCAGGAGGACTGACTCCTACAATGAGCAGTACTTC
>TRBJ2-7|-|once|TRBV6-2/TRBV6-3
CASSMGLHSYEQYF
TGTGCCAGCAGCATGGGTCTTCACTCCTACGAGCAGTACTTC
>TRBJ2-1|-|few|TRBV5-6
CASSLNPRGSYNEQFF
TGTGCCAGCAGCTTGAATCCCCGGGGCTCCTACAATGAGCAGTTCTTC
>TRBJ1-2|-|-|TRBV9
CASSVQGIGGYTF
TGTGCCAGCAGCGTGCAGGGGATAGGGGGCTACACCTTC
>TRBJ2-1|-|-|TRBV12-3/TRBV12-4
CASSLAHALAYSDNEQFF
TGTGCCAGCAGTTTAGCCCATGCCCTAGCGTATTCTGACAATGAGCAGTTCTTC
>TRBJ2-5|TRBD1|-|TRBV5-1
CASSPSTGMETQYF
TGCGCCAGCAGCCCCTCGACAGGGATGGAGACCCAGTACTTC
>TRBJ2-1|TRBD2|few|TRBV5-1
CASSLEPSGGVVYNEQFF
TGCGCCAGCAGCTTGGAACCTAGCGGGGGAGTTGTATACAATGAGCAGTTCTTC
>TRBJ2-7|TRBD2|-|TRBV4-3
CASSQDRTSGSEQYF
TGCGCCAGCAGCCAAGATAGGACTAGCGGGAGTGAGCAGTACTTC
>TRBJ2-7|-|-|TRBV4-2
CASSQGDGALDGYEQYF
TGTGCCAGCAGCCAAGGGGATGGGGCCCTCGACGGATACGAGCAGTACTTC
>TRBJ2-7|-|-|TRBV7-2
CASSSGGGSSYEQYF
TGTGCCAGCAGCTCTGGTGGGGGGAGCTCCTACGAGCAGTACTTC
>TRBJ1-2|TRBD1|many|TRBV2
CASSGDSQNNYGYTF
TGTGCCAGCAGCGGGGACAGCCAAAATAACTATGGCTACACCTTC
>TRBJ1-2|-|-|TRBV18
CASSPRQTAALIYGYTF
TGTGCCAGCTCACCACGTCAGACCGCGGCCCTGATATATGGCTACACCTTC
>TRBJ1-1|-|-|TRBV29-1
CSVARDFNTEAFF
TGCAGCGTTGCCAGGGACTTTAACACTGAAGCTTTCTTT